This is a list of T cell receptor beta chains from one sample in a study of blood T cell repertoires in COVID-19. Profiling relied on immunoSEQ multiplex PCR, and the TCRdb table lists in-frame clones only, not all of them. The top ten hold 2.9% of the sample, which has some 220,000 clones, roughly 84% seen once. The sequenced material came from peripheral blood. These receptors all come from a man in his fifties who had recovered from COVID-19. CDR3s leave out the opening cysteine and the closing phenylalanine or tryptophan. A D gene is named only where the DNA matches it firmly.

J gene,D gene,V gene,CDR3 length,CDR3 protein
TRBJ1-4,TRBD1,TRBV19,11,ASSNRGREKLF
TRBJ2-7,NA,TRBV27,11,ASSFAANYEQY
TRBJ2-7,NA,TRBV13,13,ASSLSPGTTYEQY
TRBJ1-6,TRBD1,TRBV3-1/TRBV3-2,11,ASSRTGNSPLH
TRBJ2-1,TRBD1,TRBV2,13,ASNLPGQGGNEQF
TRBJ2-7,TRBD1,TRBV27,13,ASSWTGAHQSEQY
TRBJ2-1,TRBD2,TRBV3-1/TRBV3-2,16,ASSQVWLAGGGGNEQF
TRBJ2-2,TRBD1,TRBV7-9,12,ASNKDRATGELF
TRBJ2-2,TRBD2,TRBV9,18,ASSSPLSPRTSGTDGELF
TRBJ2-3,NA,TRBV12-5,13,ASGPGQTSTDTQY
TRBJ2-7,NA,TRBV7-9,11,ASSLAQTPEQY
TRBJ2-6,TRBD2,TRBV27,14,ATSKGSGTGANVLT
TRBJ2-2,NA,TRBV6-5,12,ASSYMGLMGELF
TRBJ1-2,TRBD1,TRBV18,13,ASSPWDSFNYGYT
TRBJ2-7,NA,TRBV27,12,ASSLLRDNYEQY
TRBJ2-1,TRBD2,TRBV4-2,14,ASSPGAGGNYNEQF
TRBJ2-7,NA,TRBV28,12,ASSLAGSDYEQY
TRBJ2-2,NA,TRBV7-2,13,ASSSSIIGTGELF
TRBJ2-1,TRBD2,TRBV11-2,17,ASSGLPGLADSSYNEQF
TRBJ1-5,NA,TRBV2,11,ASSEQVNQPQH
TRBJ1-2,TRBD1,TRBV5-5,14,ASSPGTGRMSYGYT
TRBJ2-7,TRBD2,TRBV30,13,AWRVSGTGAYEQY
TRBJ2-1,NA,TRBV6-5,14,ASSYSPRGSYNEQF
TRBJ1-5,NA,TRBV15,13,ATSRGGPSNQPQH
TRBJ1-1,TRBD1,TRBV2,11,ARTGTGNGEAF
TRBJ1-2,NA,TRBV27,15,ASSYGGVRGGNYGYT
TRBJ1-6,TRBD1,TRBV7-9,12,ASSVGTGNSPLH
TRBJ1-5,NA,TRBV19,11,ASNAGGNQPQH
TRBJ1-1,NA,TRBV30,11,AWSGQGRTEAF
TRBJ2-1,NA,TRBV29-1,15,SVDGGGGAWASWEQF
TRBJ2-7,TRBD2,TRBV29-1,13,SVWTSGRNTYEQY
TRBJ1-1,TRBD1,TRBV2,14,ASSFDRGRLDTEAF
TRBJ1-1,TRBD1,TRBV6-6,12,ASSYRQGSTEAF
TRBJ1-1,TRBD1,TRBV5-1,13,ASSFRTGANTEAF
TRBJ1-2,NA,TRBV28,13,ASSFLDKRKNGYT
TRBJ1-4,TRBD1,TRBV7-9,12,ASSAGQGNEKLF
TRBJ1-5,NA,TRBV7-8,11,ASSLYPEQPQH
TRBJ2-5,NA,TRBV5-1,11,ASSRQDQETQY
TRBJ2-7,TRBD2,TRBV7-2,14,ASSLRAGVGSYEQY
TRBJ2-3,TRBD1,TRBV27,14,ASSSPGTGKTDTQY
TRBJ2-5,NA,TRBV13,13,ASSFRGARQETQY
TRBJ2-4,NA,TRBV5-6,11,ASSGGVGNIQY
TRBJ2-7,NA,TRBV5-5,13,ASSLGWAGTYEQY
TRBJ2-2,TRBD2,TRBV27,12,ASRGTSPTGELF
TRBJ2-3,TRBD2,TRBV11-2,13,ASSLSASGADTQY
TRBJ1-2,TRBD1,TRBV28,14,ASSPSGTESNYGYT
TRBJ2-7,TRBD2,TRBV7-9,16,ASSHRTSGRDFSYEQY
TRBJ2-3,NA,TRBV7-2,12,ASSYGGGADTQY
TRBJ2-5,TRBD2,TRBV28,11,ATLTSAKETQY
TRBJ2-5,NA,TRBV5-1,13,ASSLDPSSQETQY
TRBJ2-1,TRBD2,TRBV24-1,14,ATSDSSGGVLDEQF